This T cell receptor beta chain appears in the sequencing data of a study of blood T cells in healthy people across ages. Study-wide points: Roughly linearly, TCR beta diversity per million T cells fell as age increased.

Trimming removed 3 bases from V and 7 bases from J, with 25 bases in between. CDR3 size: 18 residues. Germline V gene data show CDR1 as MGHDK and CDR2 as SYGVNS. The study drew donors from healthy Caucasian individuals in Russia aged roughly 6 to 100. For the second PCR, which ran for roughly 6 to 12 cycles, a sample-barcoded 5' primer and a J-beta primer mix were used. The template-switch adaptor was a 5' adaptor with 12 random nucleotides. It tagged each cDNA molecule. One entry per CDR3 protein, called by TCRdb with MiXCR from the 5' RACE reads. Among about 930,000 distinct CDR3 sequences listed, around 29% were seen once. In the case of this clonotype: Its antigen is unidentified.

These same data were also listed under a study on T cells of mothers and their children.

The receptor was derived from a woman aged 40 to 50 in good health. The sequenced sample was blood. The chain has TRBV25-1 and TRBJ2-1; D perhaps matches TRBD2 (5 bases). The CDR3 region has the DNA TGTGCCAGCAGTGACCCAACGCTACTAGAGAGAGAGACTAATGAGCAGTTCTTC. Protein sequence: CASSDPTLLERETNEQFF.